These T cell receptor beta chains were read from a single sample in a study of neoadjuvant anti-PD-1 for oral cavity cancer. Clones were sequenced by immunoSEQ multiplex PCR, and TCRdb holds only the in-frame ones, with some missing. The sample has about 14,000 clones; around two thirds are singletons. The sequenced sample was PBMCs, obtained before nivolumab (anti-PD-1) treatment. These TCRs come from a person between 40 and 85 years old with oral cavity squamous cell carcinoma. CDR3s include the opening cysteine and the closing phenylalanine or tryptophan. Fields, in order: J gene, V gene, D gene, clone size, CDR3 protein, CDR3 DNA. The D gene is left open where the match is weak. Clone size, where shown, is once, few, many, or a class for clones that have expanded.

TRBJ1-3 | TRBV5-1 | TRBD1 | . | CASSRGTGASGNTIYF | TGCGCCAGCAGCAGAGGGACAGGGGCCTCTGGAAACACCATATATTTT
TRBJ2-6 | TRBV29-1 | . | . | CSVEGQGPVSGANVLTF | TGCAGCGTTGAAGGGCAGGGCCCCGTCTCTGGGGCCAACGTCCTGACTTTC
TRBJ1-5 | TRBV29-1 | . | . | CSVSQGVGGNQPQHF | TGCAGCGTCTCGCAAGGGGTTGGAGGCAATCAGCCCCAGCATTTT
TRBJ1-2 | TRBV29-1 | . | . | CSVEGAGGGYTF | TGCAGCGTTGAGGGGGCCGGCGGTGGCTACACCTTC
TRBJ1-2 | TRBV7-3 | TRBD1 | . | CASSPGQGVYGYTF | TGTGCCAGCAGCCCGGGACAGGGAGTATATGGCTACACCTTC
TRBJ2-7 | TRBV6-5 | . | . | CASRTRAYEQYF | TGTGCCAGCAGAACGAGGGCCTACGAGCAGTACTTC
TRBJ1-5 | TRBV5-6 | . | . | CASSLGLHYSNQPQHF | TGTGCCAGCAGCTTGGGTTTGCACTATAGCAATCAGCCCCAGCATTTT
TRBJ2-2 | TRBV2 | TRBD1 | few | CASRRGQGTTGELFF | TGTGCCAGCCGGCGGGGACAGGGGACGACCGGGGAGCTGTTTTTT
TRBJ2-4 | TRBV19 | TRBD2 | . | CASRPSVGLAVAKNIQYF | TGTGCCAGTAGACCGTCGGTGGGACTAGCGGTAGCCAAAAACATTCAGTACTTC
TRBJ2-1 | TRBV19 | TRBD2 | . | CASSIGTYDGGLADNEQFF | TGTGCCAGTAGTATAGGTACATACGATGGAGGACTAGCGGATAATGAGCAGTTCTTC
TRBJ2-1 | TRBV7-9 | TRBD2 | . | CASSPGGTRMNEQFF | TGTGCCAGCAGCCCCGGGGGGACTAGGATGAATGAGCAGTTCTTC
TRBJ2-3 | TRBV4-2 | TRBD2 | . | CASSLSRGGGADTQYF | TGTGCCAGCAGCCTATCGCGGGGGGGCGGGGCAGATACGCAGTATTTT
TRBJ2-2 | TRBV5-1 | TRBD2 | . | CASRGLAGSSGTGELFF | TGCGCCAGCAGGGGACTAGCGGGGTCATCGGGGACCGGGGAGCTGTTTTTT
TRBJ2-1 | TRBV6-5 | . | . | CASSSSGAVNEQFF | TGTGCCAGCAGTTCGTCAGGGGCTGTAAATGAGCAGTTCTTC
TRBJ2-5 | TRBV18 | . | few | CASSPTRQETQYF | TGTGCCAGCTCACCAACAAGACAAGAGACCCAGTACTTC
TRBJ2-2 | TRBV27 | . | . | CASSLTSNTGELFF | TGTGCCAGCAGTTTAACCAGCAACACCGGGGAGCTGTTTTTT
TRBJ1-2 | TRBV15 | . | . | CATSRTPGREVYGYTF | TGTGCCACCAGCAGGACCCCAGGGAGAGAGGTCTATGGCTACACCTTC
TRBJ1-4 | TRBV15 | TRBD1 | . | CATSRDGFQGTGVTEKLFF | TGTGCCACCAGCAGAGATGGTTTCCAAGGGACAGGGGTGACCGAAAAACTGTTTTTT
TRBJ1-1 | TRBV7-2 | . | . | CASSSPRTLLNTEAFF | TGTGCCAGCAGCTCCCCCCGGACCCTACTGAACACTGAAGCTTTCTTT
TRBJ2-1 | TRBV7-9 | . | . | CASSRTRSSNEQFF | TGTGCCAGCAGCCGAACTAGAAGTAGTAATGAGCAGTTCTTC
TRBJ2-5 | TRBV6-1 | . | . | CASSEGFRILQETQYF | TGTGCCAGCAGTGAAGGGTTTAGGATCCTCCAAGAGACCCAGTACTTC
TRBJ2-5 | TRBV14 | . | . | CASSNREQETQYF | TGTGCCAGCAGCAACAGGGAACAAGAGACCCAGTACTTC
TRBJ2-2 | TRBV20-1 | . | . | CSAYTGELFF | TGCAGTGCTTACACCGGGGAGCTGTTTTTT
TRBJ2-5 | TRBV19 | . | . | CASSMGQAQETQYF | TGTGCCAGTAGTATGGGTCAGGCCCAAGAGACCCAGTACTTC
TRBJ2-1 | TRBV7-9 | . | . | CASSLDFGESYNEQFF | TGTGCCAGCAGCTTAGATTTCGGGGAATCCTACAATGAGCAGTTCTTC